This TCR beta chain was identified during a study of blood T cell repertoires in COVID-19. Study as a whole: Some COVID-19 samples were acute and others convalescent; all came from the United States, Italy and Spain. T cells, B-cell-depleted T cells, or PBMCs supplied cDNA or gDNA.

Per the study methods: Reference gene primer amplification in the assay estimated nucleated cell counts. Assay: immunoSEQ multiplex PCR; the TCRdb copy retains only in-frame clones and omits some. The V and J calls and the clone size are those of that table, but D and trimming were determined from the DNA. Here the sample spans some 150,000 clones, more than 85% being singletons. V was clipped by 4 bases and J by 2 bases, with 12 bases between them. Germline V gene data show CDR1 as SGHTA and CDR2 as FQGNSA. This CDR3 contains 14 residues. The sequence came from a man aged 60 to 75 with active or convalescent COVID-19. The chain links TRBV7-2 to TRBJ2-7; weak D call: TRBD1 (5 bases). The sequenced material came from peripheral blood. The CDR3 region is CASSSYWGPYEQYF. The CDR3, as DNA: TGTGCCAGCAGCTCCTATTGGGGCCCCTACGAGCAGTACTTC.